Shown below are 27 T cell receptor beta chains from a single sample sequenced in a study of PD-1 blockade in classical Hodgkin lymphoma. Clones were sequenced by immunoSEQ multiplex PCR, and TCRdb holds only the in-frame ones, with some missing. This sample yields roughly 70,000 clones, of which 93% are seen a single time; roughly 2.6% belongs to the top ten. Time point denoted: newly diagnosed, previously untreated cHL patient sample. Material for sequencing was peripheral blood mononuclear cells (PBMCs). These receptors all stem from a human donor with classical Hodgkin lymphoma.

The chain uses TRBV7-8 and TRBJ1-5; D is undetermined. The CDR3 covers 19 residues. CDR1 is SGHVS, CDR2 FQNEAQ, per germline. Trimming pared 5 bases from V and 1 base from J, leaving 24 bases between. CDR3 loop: CASSPIVRSGTASNQPQHF. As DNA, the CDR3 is TGTGCCAGCAGCCCAATCGTTAGGTCGGGCACGGCCAGCAATCAGCCCCAGCATTTT.

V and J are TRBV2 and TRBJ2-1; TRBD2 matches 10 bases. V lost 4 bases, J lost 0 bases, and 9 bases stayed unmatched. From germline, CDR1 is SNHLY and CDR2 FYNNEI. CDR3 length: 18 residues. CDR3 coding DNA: TGTGCCAGCAGTGTTTGGCTAGCGGGGGCCAACTCCTACAATGAGCAGTTCTTC. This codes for CASSVWLAGANSYNEQFF.

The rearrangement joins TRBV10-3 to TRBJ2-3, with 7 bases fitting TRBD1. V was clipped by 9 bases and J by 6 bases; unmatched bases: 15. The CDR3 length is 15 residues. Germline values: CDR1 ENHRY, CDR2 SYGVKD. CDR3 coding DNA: TGTGCCATTTCCTACGGGACAGCAGCAGGGGATACGCAGTATTTT. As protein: CAISYGTAAGDTQYF.

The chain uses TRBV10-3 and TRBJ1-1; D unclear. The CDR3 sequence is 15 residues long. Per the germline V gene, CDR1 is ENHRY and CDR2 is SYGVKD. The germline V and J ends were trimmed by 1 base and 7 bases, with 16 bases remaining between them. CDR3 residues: CAISEFGETSLEAFF. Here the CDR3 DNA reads TGTGCCATCAGTGAGTTCGGGGAAACAAGCCTTGAAGCTTTCTTT.

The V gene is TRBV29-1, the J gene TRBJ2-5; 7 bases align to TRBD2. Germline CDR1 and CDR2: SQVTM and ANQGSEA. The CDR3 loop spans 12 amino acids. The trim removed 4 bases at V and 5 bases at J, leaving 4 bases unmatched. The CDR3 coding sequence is TGCAGCGTTGCAGCGGGGCTTGAGACCCAGTACTTC. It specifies CSVAAGLETQYF.

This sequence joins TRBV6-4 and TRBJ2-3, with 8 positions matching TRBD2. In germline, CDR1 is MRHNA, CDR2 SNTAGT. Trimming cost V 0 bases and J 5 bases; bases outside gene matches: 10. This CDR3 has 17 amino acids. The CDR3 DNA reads TGTGCCAGCAGTGACTCTCCTGGCGGGGGGCCGGGAGATACGCAGTATTTT. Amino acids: CASSDSPGGGPGDTQYF.

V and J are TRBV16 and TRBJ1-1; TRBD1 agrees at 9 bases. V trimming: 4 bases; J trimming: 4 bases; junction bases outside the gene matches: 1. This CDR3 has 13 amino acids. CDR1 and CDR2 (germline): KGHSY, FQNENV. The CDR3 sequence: CASSRDRVTEAFF. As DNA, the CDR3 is TGTGCCAGCAGCCGGGACAGGGTCACTGAAGCTTTCTTT. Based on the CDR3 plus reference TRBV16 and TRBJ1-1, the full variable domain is GEEVAQTPKHLVRGEGQKAKLYCAPIKGHSYVFWYQQVLKNEFKFLISFQNENVFDETGMPKERFSAKCLPNSPCSLEIQATKLEDSAVYFCASSRDRVTEAFFGQGTRLTVV.

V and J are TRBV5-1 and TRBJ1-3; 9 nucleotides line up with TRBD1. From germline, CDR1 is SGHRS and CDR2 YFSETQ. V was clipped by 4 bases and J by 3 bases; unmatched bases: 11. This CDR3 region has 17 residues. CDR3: CASSATGGLSFGNTIYF. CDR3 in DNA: TGCGCCAGCAGCGCGACAGGGGGACTGTCTTTTGGAAACACCATATATTTT. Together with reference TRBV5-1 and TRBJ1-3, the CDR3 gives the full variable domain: KAGVTQTPRYLIKTRGQQVTLSCSPISGHRSVSWYQQTPGQGLQFLFEYFSETQRNKGNFPGRFSGRQFSNSRSEMNVSTLELGDSALYLCASSATGGLSFGNTIYFGEGSWLTVV.

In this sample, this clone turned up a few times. CDR3 amino acids: CAWGPGQYSNQPQHF. CDR3 DNA: TGTGCCTGGGGGCCGGGACAGTATAGCAATCAGCCCCAGCATTTT. The chain has TRBV30 and TRBJ1-5, with 7 bases matching TRBD1. The CDR3 consists of 15 residues. The germline gives CDR1 GTSNPN, CDR2 SVGIG (reference sequence). The ends lost 5 bases at V and 0 bases at J; junction bases unmatched: 7.

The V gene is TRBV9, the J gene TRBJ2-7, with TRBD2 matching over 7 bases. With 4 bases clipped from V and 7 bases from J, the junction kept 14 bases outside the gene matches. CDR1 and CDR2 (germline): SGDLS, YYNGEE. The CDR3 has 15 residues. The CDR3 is CASSRSSGSAQEQYF. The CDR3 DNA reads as TGTGCCAGCAGCAGATCTAGCGGATCCGCCCAAGAGCAGTACTTC.

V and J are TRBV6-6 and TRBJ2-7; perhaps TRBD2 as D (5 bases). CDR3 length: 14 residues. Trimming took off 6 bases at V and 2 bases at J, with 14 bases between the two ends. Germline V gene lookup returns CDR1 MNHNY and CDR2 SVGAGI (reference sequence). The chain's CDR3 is CASRYTSDAYEQYF. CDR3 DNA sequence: TGTGCCAGCAGGTACACTAGTGACGCCTACGAGCAGTACTTC.

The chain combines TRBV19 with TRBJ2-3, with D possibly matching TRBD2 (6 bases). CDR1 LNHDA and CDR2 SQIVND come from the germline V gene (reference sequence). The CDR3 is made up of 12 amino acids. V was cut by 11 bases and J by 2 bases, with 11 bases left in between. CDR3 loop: CASSDYTDTQYF. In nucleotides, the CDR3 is TGTGCCTCTAGCGACTACACAGATACGCAGTATTTT.

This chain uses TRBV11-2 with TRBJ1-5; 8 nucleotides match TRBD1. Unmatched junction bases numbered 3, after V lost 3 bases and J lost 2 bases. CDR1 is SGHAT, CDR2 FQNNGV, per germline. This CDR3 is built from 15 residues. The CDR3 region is CASSLTGAGNQPQHF. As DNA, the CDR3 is TGTGCCAGCAGCTTGACAGGGGCGGGCAATCAGCCCCAGCATTTT.

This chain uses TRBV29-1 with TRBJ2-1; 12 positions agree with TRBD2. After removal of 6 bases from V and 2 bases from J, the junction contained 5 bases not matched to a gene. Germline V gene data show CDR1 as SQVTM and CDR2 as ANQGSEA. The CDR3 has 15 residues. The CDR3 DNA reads TGCAGCGTCACGACTAGCGGGAGAACCTACAATGAGCAGTTCTTC. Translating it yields CSVTTSGRTYNEQFF.

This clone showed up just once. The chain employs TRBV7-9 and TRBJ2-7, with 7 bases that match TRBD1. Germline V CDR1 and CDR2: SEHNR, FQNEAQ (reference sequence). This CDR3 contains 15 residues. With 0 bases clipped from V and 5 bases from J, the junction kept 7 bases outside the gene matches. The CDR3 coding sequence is TGTGCCAGCAGCTTAGCGAGACAGGGTGGACACGAGCAGTACTTC. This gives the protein CASSLARQGGHEQYF.

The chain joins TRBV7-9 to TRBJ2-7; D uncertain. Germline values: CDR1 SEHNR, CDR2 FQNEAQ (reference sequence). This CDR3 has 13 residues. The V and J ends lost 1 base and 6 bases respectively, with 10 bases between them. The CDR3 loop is CASSLEGGGEQYF. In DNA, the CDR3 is TGTGCCAGCAGCTTAGAAGGCGGCGGCGAGCAGTACTTC.

The CDR3 bases are TGTGCCAGCAGCACGAAGGCGTCGGACAGACACACTTACGAGCAGTACTTC. This codes for CASSTKASDRHTYEQYF. The gene calls are TRBV5-6 and TRBJ2-7, with D tentatively TRBD1 (6 bases). The CDR3 consists of 17 residues. Germline CDR1 SGHDT, CDR2 YYEEEE. The V gene lost 4 bases and the J gene lost 4 bases, with 24 bases spanning the gap.

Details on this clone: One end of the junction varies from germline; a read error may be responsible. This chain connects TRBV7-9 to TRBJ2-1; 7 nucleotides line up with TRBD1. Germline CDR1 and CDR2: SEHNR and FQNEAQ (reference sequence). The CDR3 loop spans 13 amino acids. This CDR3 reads CASSLGGKGEQFF. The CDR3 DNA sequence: TGTGCCAGCAGTTTAGGGGGCAAGGGTGAGCAGTTCTTC.

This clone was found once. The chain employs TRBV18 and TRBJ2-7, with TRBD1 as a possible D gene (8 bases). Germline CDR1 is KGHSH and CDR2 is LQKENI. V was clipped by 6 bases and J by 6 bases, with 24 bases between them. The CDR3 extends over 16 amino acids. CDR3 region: CASSAYRGGWSGEQYF. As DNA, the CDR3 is TGTGCCAGCTCGGCCTACAGGGGGGGATGGTCAGGCGAGCAGTACTTC.

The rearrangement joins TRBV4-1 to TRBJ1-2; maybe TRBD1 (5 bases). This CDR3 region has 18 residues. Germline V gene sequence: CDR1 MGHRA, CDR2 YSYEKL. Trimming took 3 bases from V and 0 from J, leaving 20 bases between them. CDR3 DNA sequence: TGCGCCAGCAGCCAGGGAGCCTTATACGGGGCAACTAACTATGGCTACACCTTC. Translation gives CASSQGALYGATNYGYTF.

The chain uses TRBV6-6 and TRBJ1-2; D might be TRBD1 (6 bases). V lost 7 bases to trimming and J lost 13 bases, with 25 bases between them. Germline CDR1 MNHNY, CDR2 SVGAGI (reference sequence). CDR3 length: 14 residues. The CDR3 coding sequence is TGTGCCAGCACCTTGGGGGGCGGAGCCCTTGCTGGCACCTTC. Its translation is CASTLGGGALAGTF.

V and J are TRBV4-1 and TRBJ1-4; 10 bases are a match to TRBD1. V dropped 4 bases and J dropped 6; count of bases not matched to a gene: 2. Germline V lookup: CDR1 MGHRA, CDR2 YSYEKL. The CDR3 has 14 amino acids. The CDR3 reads CASSPGTGDEKLFF. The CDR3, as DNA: TGCGCCAGCAGCCCCGGGACAGGGGATGAAAAACTGTTTTTT.

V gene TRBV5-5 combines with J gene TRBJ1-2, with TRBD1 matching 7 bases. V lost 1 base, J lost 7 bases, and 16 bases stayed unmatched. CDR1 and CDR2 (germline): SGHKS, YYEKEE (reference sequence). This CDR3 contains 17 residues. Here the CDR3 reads CASSLIRTGHRFGGYTF. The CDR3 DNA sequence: TGTGCCAGCAGCTTGATCCGGACAGGACATAGATTCGGTGGCTACACCTTC.

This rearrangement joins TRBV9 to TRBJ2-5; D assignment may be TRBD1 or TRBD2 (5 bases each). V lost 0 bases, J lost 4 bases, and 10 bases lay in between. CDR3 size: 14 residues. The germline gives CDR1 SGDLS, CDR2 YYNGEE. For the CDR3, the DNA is TGTGCCAGCAGCGTAGGGGGGACGAGAGAGACCCAGTACTTC. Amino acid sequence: CASSVGGTRETQYF.

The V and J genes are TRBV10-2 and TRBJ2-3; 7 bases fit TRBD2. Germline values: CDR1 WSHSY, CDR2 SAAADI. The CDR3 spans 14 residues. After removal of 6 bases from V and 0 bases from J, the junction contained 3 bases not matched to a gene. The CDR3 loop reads CASRASGSTDTQYF. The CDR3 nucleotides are TGCGCCAGCAGGGCTAGCGGTAGCACAGATACGCAGTATTTT.

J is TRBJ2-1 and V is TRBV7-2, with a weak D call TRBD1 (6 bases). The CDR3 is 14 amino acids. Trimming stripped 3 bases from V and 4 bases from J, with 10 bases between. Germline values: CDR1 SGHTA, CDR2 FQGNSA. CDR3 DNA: TGTGCCAGCAGCTTGCAGGACAGTTACAATGAGCAGTTCTTC. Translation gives CASSLQDSYNEQFF. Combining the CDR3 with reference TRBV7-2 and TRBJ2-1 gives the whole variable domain GAGVSQSPSNKVTEKGKDVELRCDPISGHTALYWYRQSLGQGLEFLIYFQGNSAPDKSGLPSDRFSAERTGGSVSTLTIQRTQQEDSAVYLCASSLQDSYNEQFFGPGTRLTVL.

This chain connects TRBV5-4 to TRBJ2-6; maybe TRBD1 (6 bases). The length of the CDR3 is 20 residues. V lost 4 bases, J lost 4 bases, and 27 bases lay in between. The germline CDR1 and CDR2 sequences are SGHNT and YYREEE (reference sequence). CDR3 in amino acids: CASSPNQGIPPGAGANVLTF. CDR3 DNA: TGTGCCAGCAGCCCAAATCAGGGGATTCCCCCAGGAGCGGGGGCCAACGTCCTGACTTTC.